The subject of this entry is one TCR beta chain. Its antigen is as yet unknown. The germline V gene has CDR1 MNHEY and CDR2 SMNVEV (reference sequence). This CDR3 spans 15 amino acids. The V end was cut by 4 bases, the J end by 6 bases, with 16 bases between. The data were taken from a study of vaccination effects on CD4 cells after COVID-19. General study results and limits: Few convalescent patients were included, and no early post-infection timepoints were sampled.

Sequencing in the ViraFEST assay came after antigen-specific CD4+ T cells had been expanded with viral peptide pools, which were used to stimulate PBMC. When 10 to 11 days of culture had elapsed, CD4+ T cells were isolated. Each person got two doses of an mRNA SARS-CoV-2 vaccine, BNT162b2 or mRNA-1273. Here immunoSEQ multiplex PCR was the method, and the copy in TCRdb shows in-frame clones only, minus some. The sample has some 29,000 clones; roughly 71% are singletons. This sequence was found in a human donor who received a COVID-19 vaccine. The chain joins TRBV27 to TRBJ2-1; possible D gene TRBD1, 6 bases. The sequencing here drew on CD4+ T cells from PBMCs cultured with HCoV-OC43 spike peptides, taken after COVID-19 vaccination. As for subset: HCoV-OC43 spike overlapping peptide pool stimulation. The CDR3 sequence is CASSSTGRGFNEQFF. The CDR3 nucleotides read TGTGCCAGCAGTTCAACAGGGCGAGGGTTCAATGAGCAGTTCTTC.